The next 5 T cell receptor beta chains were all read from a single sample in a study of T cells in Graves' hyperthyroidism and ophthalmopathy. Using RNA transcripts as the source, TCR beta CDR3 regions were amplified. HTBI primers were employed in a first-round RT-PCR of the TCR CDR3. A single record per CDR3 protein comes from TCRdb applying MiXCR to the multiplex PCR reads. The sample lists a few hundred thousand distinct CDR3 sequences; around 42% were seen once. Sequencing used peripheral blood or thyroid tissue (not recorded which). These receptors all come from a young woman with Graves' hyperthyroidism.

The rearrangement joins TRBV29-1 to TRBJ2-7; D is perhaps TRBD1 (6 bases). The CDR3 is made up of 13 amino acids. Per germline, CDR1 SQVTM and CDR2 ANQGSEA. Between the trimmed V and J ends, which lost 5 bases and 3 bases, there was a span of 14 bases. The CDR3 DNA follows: TGCAGCGTTCCGGGACAAGCGAACTACGAGCAGTACTTC. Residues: CSVPGQANYEQYF.

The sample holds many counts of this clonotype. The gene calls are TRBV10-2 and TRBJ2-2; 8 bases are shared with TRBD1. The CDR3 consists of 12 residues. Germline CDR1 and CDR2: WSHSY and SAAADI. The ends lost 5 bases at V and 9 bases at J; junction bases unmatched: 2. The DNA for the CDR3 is TGCGCCAGCAGTCAGGGGGCCTGGGAGCTGTTTTTT. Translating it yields CASSQGAWELFF.

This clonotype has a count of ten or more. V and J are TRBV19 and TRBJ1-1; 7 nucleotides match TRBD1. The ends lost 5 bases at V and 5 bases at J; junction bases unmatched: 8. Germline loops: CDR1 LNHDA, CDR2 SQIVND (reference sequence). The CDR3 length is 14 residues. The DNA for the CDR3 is TGTGCCAGTAGTCCAACAGGGGTAGAGACTGAAGCTTTCTTT. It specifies CASSPTGVETEAFF.

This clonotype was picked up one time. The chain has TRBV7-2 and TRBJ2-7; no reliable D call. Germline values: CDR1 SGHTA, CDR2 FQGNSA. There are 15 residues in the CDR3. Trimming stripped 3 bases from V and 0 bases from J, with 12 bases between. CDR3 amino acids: CASSFGPAHSYEQYF. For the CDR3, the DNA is TGTGCCAGCAGCTTTGGACCAGCGCACTCCTACGAGCAGTACTTC. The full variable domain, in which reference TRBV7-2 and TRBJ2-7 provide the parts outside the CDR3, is GAGVSQSPSNKVTEKGKDVELRCDPISGHTALYWYRQSLGQGLEFLIYFQGNSAPDKSGLPSDRFSAERTGGSVSTLTIQRTQQEDSAVYLCASSFGPAHSYEQYFGPGTRLTVT.

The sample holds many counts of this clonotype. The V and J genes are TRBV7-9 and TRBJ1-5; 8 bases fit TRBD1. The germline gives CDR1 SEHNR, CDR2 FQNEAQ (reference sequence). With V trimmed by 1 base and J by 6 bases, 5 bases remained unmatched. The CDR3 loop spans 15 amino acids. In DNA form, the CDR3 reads TGTGCCAGCAGCTTAGGCCAGGGGGCACGTCAGCCCCAGCATTTT. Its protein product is CASSLGQGARQPQHF.